The rows below give T cell receptor beta chains drawn from one sample of a study of cytomegalovirus exposure and HLA in healthy donors. The table came from immunoSEQ multiplex PCR; TCRdb's copy has only in-frame clones and leaves some out. The sample shows under 300,000 clones, roughly 88% of them seen only once. The sample taken for sequencing was PBMCs. The receptors originated from a man aged 40-49 years in good health and CMV-seropositive. Each CDR3 is given with its conserved first and last residue. Fields, in order: clone size, V gene, D gene, J gene, CDR3 DNA, CDR3 protein. D genes are given only for firm matches. Rows give clone size only sometimes, using once, few, many, or a class for an expanded clone.

abundance: NA
v_gene: TRBV27
d_gene: NA
j_gene: TRBJ2-1
CDR3nt: TGTGCCAGCAGTTCAGGGTTAATGGGGTACAATGAGCAGTTCTTC
CDR3aa: CASSSGLMGYNEQFF

abundance: NA
v_gene: TRBV7-9
d_gene: TRBD2
j_gene: TRBJ2-7
CDR3nt: TGTGCCAGCAGCGTGGGACTAGCGGGAGCCTACGAGCAGTACTTC
CDR3aa: CASSVGLAGAYEQYF

abundance: NA
v_gene: TRBV27
d_gene: TRBD1
j_gene: TRBJ2-3
CDR3nt: TGTGCCAGCAGTTTATTTGACAGGGAAAAAGATACGCAGTATTTT
CDR3aa: CASSLFDREKDTQYF

abundance: NA
v_gene: TRBV28
d_gene: NA
j_gene: TRBJ2-2
CDR3nt: TGTGCCAGCAGACGGACACAGAACACCGGGGAGCTGTTTTTT
CDR3aa: CASRRTQNTGELFF

abundance: once
v_gene: TRBV7-3
d_gene: TRBD2
j_gene: TRBJ2-5
CDR3nt: TGTGCCAGCCGGGGAGGGGAGACCCAGTACTTC
CDR3aa: CASRGGETQYF

abundance: NA
v_gene: TRBV7-2
d_gene: NA
j_gene: TRBJ2-7
CDR3nt: TGTGCCAGCAGCTTACCAGGGTCAGCGAACGAGCAGTACTTC
CDR3aa: CASSLPGSANEQYF

abundance: NA
v_gene: TRBV4-1
d_gene: TRBD2
j_gene: TRBJ2-5
CDR3nt: TGCGCCAGCAGCACCCCTAGCGGGAGTGGGGAGACCCAGTACTTC
CDR3aa: CASSTPSGSGETQYF

abundance: NA
v_gene: TRBV27
d_gene: TRBD2
j_gene: TRBJ2-3
CDR3nt: TGTGCCAGCAGTTTACACCCTAGCGGTTCTAGCACAGATACGCAGTATTTT
CDR3aa: CASSLHPSGSSTDTQYF

abundance: NA
v_gene: TRBV9
d_gene: NA
j_gene: TRBJ1-5
CDR3nt: TGTGCCAGCAGCGACACAGGGTATAGCAATCAGCCCCAGCATTTT
CDR3aa: CASSDTGYSNQPQHF

abundance: NA
v_gene: TRBV25-1
d_gene: TRBD1
j_gene: TRBJ2-1
CDR3nt: TGTGCCAGCAGACCCGACAGGGGGCTAGTGTTTTTTTACAATGAGCAGTTCTTC
CDR3aa: CASRPDRGLVFFYNEQFF

abundance: once
v_gene: TRBV7-8
d_gene: NA
j_gene: TRBJ2-1
CDR3nt: TGTGCCAGCAGTTCCCCCCGGGACTCTGAAAGTGAGCAGTTCTTC
CDR3aa: CASSSPRDSESEQFF

abundance: NA
v_gene: TRBV29-1
d_gene: TRBD1
j_gene: TRBJ2-3
CDR3nt: TGCAGCGTTGTCGGGGCAGGGGGCTTTTTGGGCACAGATACGCAGTATTTT
CDR3aa: CSVVGAGGFLGTDTQYF

abundance: NA
v_gene: TRBV11-2
d_gene: NA
j_gene: TRBJ1-2
CDR3nt: TGTGCCAGCAGCTCCTGGTTCCAGGGGCCGAACTATGGCTACACCTTC
CDR3aa: CASSSWFQGPNYGYTF

abundance: NA
v_gene: TRBV10-2
d_gene: TRBD2
j_gene: TRBJ2-7
CDR3nt: TGCGCCAGCAGAATGACTAGCGGGGCCTACGAGCAGTACTTC
CDR3aa: CASRMTSGAYEQYF

abundance: NA
v_gene: TRBV15
d_gene: TRBD1
j_gene: TRBJ2-1
CDR3nt: TGTGCCACCAGGGGGACAGGGGTCAATGAGCAGTTCTTC
CDR3aa: CATRGTGVNEQFF

abundance: NA
v_gene: TRBV2
d_gene: NA
j_gene: TRBJ2-4
CDR3nt: TGTGCCAGCAGTGAGCAGGGGTTAGCCAAAAACATTCAGTACTTC
CDR3aa: CASSEQGLAKNIQYF

abundance: once
v_gene: TRBV19
d_gene: TRBD1
j_gene: TRBJ1-2
CDR3nt: TGTGCCAGTAGTGATCAGGACAGGGGGGCAAGTTCGGGCTACACCTTC
CDR3aa: CASSDQDRGASSGYTF

abundance: NA
v_gene: TRBV5-4
d_gene: NA
j_gene: TRBJ2-3
CDR3nt: TGTGCCGGCCATGGCCTTAGCACAGATACGCAGTATTTT
CDR3aa: CAGHGLSTDTQYF

abundance: NA
v_gene: TRBV7-8
d_gene: NA
j_gene: TRBJ2-2
CDR3nt: TGTGCCAGCAGCTTAGTTATGACGGGGAACACCGGGGAGCTGTTTTTT
CDR3aa: CASSLVMTGNTGELFF

abundance: NA
v_gene: TRBV27
d_gene: NA
j_gene: TRBJ2-7
CDR3nt: TGTGCCAGCAAATCCCGCCGGACAGCCTACGAGCAGTACTTC
CDR3aa: CASKSRRTAYEQYF

abundance: NA
v_gene: TRBV29-1
d_gene: TRBD2
j_gene: TRBJ2-3
CDR3nt: TGCAGCGCCCAGGGGCGGGAGGGCGCAGATACGCAGTATTTT
CDR3aa: CSAQGREGADTQYF

abundance: few
v_gene: TRBV19
d_gene: NA
j_gene: TRBJ2-1
CDR3nt: TGTGCCAGTAGTATTCAACAGGACCCCTACAATGAGCAGTTCTTC
CDR3aa: CASSIQQDPYNEQFF

abundance: NA
v_gene: TRBV7-9
d_gene: TRBD2
j_gene: TRBJ2-7
CDR3nt: TGTGCCAGCAGCTCCGGAGCGGGCTTCGGCCGCGGGAGGTCCTACGAGCAGTACTTC
CDR3aa: CASSSGAGFGRGRSYEQYF

abundance: NA
v_gene: TRBV14
d_gene: NA
j_gene: TRBJ2-5
CDR3nt: TGTGCCAGCAGCCAAGATCTCGTGACCCAGTACTTC
CDR3aa: CASSQDLVTQYF

abundance: NA
v_gene: TRBV10-1
d_gene: NA
j_gene: TRBJ1-4
CDR3nt: TGCGCCAGCAACCTAGGGAAGGAGGAAGAAAAACTGTTTTTT
CDR3aa: CASNLGKEEEKLFF

abundance: few
v_gene: TRBV5-6
d_gene: TRBD1
j_gene: TRBJ1-4
CDR3nt: TGTGCCAGCGGGACGACAGGGCTCGATGAAAAACTGTTTTTT
CDR3aa: CASGTTGLDEKLFF

abundance: NA
v_gene: TRBV19
d_gene: TRBD2
j_gene: TRBJ2-7
CDR3nt: TGTGCCAGTAGTATATTTGCCGTCGAGACTAGCGCCTACGAGCAGTACTTC
CDR3aa: CASSIFAVETSAYEQYF

abundance: NA
v_gene: TRBV5-1
d_gene: TRBD2
j_gene: TRBJ2-7
CDR3nt: TGCGCCAGCCGGGGGGCCCTAGCGGGAGGTGACGAGCAGTACTTC
CDR3aa: CASRGALAGGDEQYF

abundance: NA
v_gene: TRBV7-9
d_gene: TRBD1
j_gene: TRBJ2-7
CDR3nt: TGTGCCAGCAGCGGGGACAGGGGGCCCTACGAGCAGTACTTC
CDR3aa: CASSGDRGPYEQYF

abundance: NA
v_gene: TRBV7-3
d_gene: TRBD2
j_gene: TRBJ2-7
CDR3nt: TGTGCCAGCAGCTTATATGCGGGAGCCTTTTACGAGCAGTACTTC
CDR3aa: CASSLYAGAFYEQYF

abundance: NA
v_gene: TRBV27
d_gene: TRBD2
j_gene: TRBJ2-1
CDR3nt: TGTGCCAGCACTCTAGCGGGAGGGAACAATGAGCAGTTCTTC
CDR3aa: CASTLAGGNNEQFF

abundance: NA
v_gene: TRBV20-1
d_gene: NA
j_gene: TRBJ2-7
CDR3nt: TGCAGTGCTAGACATTCAAACGAGCAGTACTTC
CDR3aa: CSARHSNEQYF

abundance: NA
v_gene: TRBV7-8
d_gene: NA
j_gene: TRBJ2-7
CDR3nt: TGTGCCAGCAGCTTAGACAGGTCCTACGAGCAGTACTTC
CDR3aa: CASSLDRSYEQYF

abundance: NA
v_gene: TRBV9
d_gene: TRBD2
j_gene: TRBJ2-1
CDR3nt: TGTGCCAGCAGCACCGGCAGCGGGAGTTCCTACAATGAGCAGTTCTTC
CDR3aa: CASSTGSGSSYNEQFF

abundance: NA
v_gene: TRBV12-2
d_gene: NA
j_gene: TRBJ2-5
CDR3nt: TGTGCAAGTCGCTTTGAGCTGAAGACCCAGTACTTC
CDR3aa: CASRFELKTQYF

abundance: NA
v_gene: TRBV12-5
d_gene: TRBD1
j_gene: TRBJ1-5
CDR3nt: TGTGCTAGTGGGACAGGGTCGGGCAATCAGCCCCAGCATTTT
CDR3aa: CASGTGSGNQPQHF

abundance: NA
v_gene: TRBV28
d_gene: TRBD1
j_gene: TRBJ2-1
CDR3nt: TGTGCCAGCAGTTTAGGGACAGTTTACAATGAGCAGTTCTTC
CDR3aa: CASSLGTVYNEQFF

abundance: NA
v_gene: TRBV5-6
d_gene: TRBD1
j_gene: TRBJ2-5
CDR3nt: TGTGCCAGCAGCGTACCGGACAGGGCAGAGACCCAGTACTTC
CDR3aa: CASSVPDRAETQYF

abundance: once
v_gene: TRBV5-4
d_gene: NA
j_gene: TRBJ2-1
CDR3nt: TGTGCCAGCAGCTTGGGTAACGGGGACTACAATGAGCAGTTCTTC
CDR3aa: CASSLGNGDYNEQFF

abundance: NA
v_gene: TRBV4-2
d_gene: NA
j_gene: TRBJ2-7
CDR3nt: TGTGCCAGCAGCCAAGATCTTAGCGGCTCCTACGAGCAGTACTTC
CDR3aa: CASSQDLSGSYEQYF

abundance: NA
v_gene: TRBV27
d_gene: TRBD1
j_gene: TRBJ2-7
CDR3nt: TGTGCCAGCAGTTTTCTGGACAGGGCGTACGAGCAGTACTTC
CDR3aa: CASSFLDRAYEQYF

abundance: NA
v_gene: TRBV6-1
d_gene: TRBD1
j_gene: TRBJ2-7
CDR3nt: TGTGCCAGCAGAGCGGGACAGGGTTCCTACGAGCAGTACTTC
CDR3aa: CASRAGQGSYEQYF

abundance: once
v_gene: TRBV28
d_gene: NA
j_gene: TRBJ1-5
CDR3nt: TGTGCCAGCAGTTCGCTGTCACGCAGGGGCAATCAGCCCCAGCATTTT
CDR3aa: CASSSLSRRGNQPQHF

abundance: NA
v_gene: TRBV28
d_gene: NA
j_gene: TRBJ2-2
CDR3nt: TGTGCCAGCAGTTTACCACTTTCGAACACCGGGGAGCTGTTTTTT
CDR3aa: CASSLPLSNTGELFF

abundance: NA
v_gene: TRBV2
d_gene: NA
j_gene: TRBJ2-1
CDR3nt: TGTGCCAGCAGTGTACCCCCCGGGGTAAGCTCCTACAATGAGCAGTTCTTC
CDR3aa: CASSVPPGVSSYNEQFF

abundance: NA
v_gene: TRBV6-6
d_gene: TRBD2
j_gene: TRBJ2-1
CDR3nt: TGTGCCAGCAGTTTGGTGACTAGCGGGAAAAATGAGCAGTTCTTC
CDR3aa: CASSLVTSGKNEQFF

abundance: NA
v_gene: TRBV4-2
d_gene: NA
j_gene: TRBJ2-3
CDR3nt: TGTGCCAGCAGCCTGACGACTGGCTACAGCACAGATACGCAGTATTTT
CDR3aa: CASSLTTGYSTDTQYF

abundance: NA
v_gene: TRBV9
d_gene: TRBD1
j_gene: TRBJ2-2
CDR3nt: TGTGCCAGCAGCGTGACAGGGACCGGGGAGCTGTTTTTT
CDR3aa: CASSVTGTGELFF

abundance: NA
v_gene: TRBV7-2
d_gene: NA
j_gene: TRBJ2-5
CDR3nt: TGTGCCAGCAGCTTAAGTTGGAGCAGGGCCCAAGAGACCCAGTACTTC
CDR3aa: CASSLSWSRAQETQYF

abundance: NA
v_gene: TRBV19
d_gene: TRBD1
j_gene: TRBJ2-5
CDR3nt: TGTGCCAGTAGTATAGGACAGGGGGCAGCGGCCCAGTACTTC
CDR3aa: CASSIGQGAAAQYF

abundance: NA
v_gene: TRBV30
d_gene: NA
j_gene: TRBJ1-4
CDR3nt: TGTGCCTGGAGGGTCAGGGCAGGGCTTAATGAAAAACTGTTTTTT
CDR3aa: CAWRVRAGLNEKLFF

abundance: NA
v_gene: TRBV27
d_gene: NA
j_gene: TRBJ2-1
CDR3nt: TGTGCCAGCGGATCCGGGAGCCCAGAGCAGTTCTTC
CDR3aa: CASGSGSPEQFF

abundance: NA
v_gene: TRBV2
d_gene: NA
j_gene: TRBJ2-3
CDR3nt: TGTGCCAGCAGTGAACGTAGGGAGCGAACAGATACGCAGTATTTT
CDR3aa: CASSERRERTDTQYF